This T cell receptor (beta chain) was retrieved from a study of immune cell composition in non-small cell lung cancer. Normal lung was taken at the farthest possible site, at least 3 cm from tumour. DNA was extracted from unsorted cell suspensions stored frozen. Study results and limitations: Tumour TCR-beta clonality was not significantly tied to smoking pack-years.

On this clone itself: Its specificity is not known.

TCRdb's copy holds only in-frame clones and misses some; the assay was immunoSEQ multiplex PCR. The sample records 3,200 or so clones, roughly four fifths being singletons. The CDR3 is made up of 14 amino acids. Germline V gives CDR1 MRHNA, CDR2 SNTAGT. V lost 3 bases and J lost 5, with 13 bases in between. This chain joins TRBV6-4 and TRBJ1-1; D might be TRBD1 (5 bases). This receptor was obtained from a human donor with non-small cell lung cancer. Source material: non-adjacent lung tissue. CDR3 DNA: TGTGCCAGCAGTGAGAAGGGGCAGGGTACTGAAGCTTTCTTT. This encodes CASSEKGQGTEAFF.